The TCR beta chain under discussion was sequenced for a study of blood T cell repertoires in COVID-19. This clone was detected only once. Deletions cut 5 bases from V and 7 bases from J, with 12 bases between. CDR1 and CDR2 (germline): SGHTA, FQGNSA. This CDR3 has 13 amino acids. The table came from immunoSEQ multiplex PCR; TCRdb's copy has only in-frame clones and leaves some out. The profile shows around 300,000 clones, about 89% of them singletons. J is TRBJ2-1 and V is TRBV7-2, with a tentative D call TRBD2 (5 bases). The source material was PBMCs or T cells enriched from blood (not recorded which). The source of this sequence is a woman aged 18-30 years who had recovered from COVID-19. In nucleotides, the CDR3 is TGTGCCAGCAGCCCTCGGACGGGAAATGAGCAGTTCTTC. Protein product: CASSPRTGNEQFF.